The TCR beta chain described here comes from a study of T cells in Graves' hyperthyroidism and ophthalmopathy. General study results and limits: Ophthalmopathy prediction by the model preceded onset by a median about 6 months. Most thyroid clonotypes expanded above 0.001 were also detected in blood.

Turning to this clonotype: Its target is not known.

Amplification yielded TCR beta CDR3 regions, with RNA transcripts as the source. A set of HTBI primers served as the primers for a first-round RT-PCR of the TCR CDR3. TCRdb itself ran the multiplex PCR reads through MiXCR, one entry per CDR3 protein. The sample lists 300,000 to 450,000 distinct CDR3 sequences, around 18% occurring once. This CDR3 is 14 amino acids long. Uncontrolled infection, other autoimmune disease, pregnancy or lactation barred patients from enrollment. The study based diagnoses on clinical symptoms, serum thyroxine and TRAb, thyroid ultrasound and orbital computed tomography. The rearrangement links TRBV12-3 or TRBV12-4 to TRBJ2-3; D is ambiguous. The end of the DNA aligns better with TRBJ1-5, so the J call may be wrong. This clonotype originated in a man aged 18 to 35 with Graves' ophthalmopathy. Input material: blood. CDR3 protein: CASSLGLAGDTQHF. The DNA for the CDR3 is TGTGCCAGCAGTTTAGGACTAGCAGGCGATACGCAGCATTTT.